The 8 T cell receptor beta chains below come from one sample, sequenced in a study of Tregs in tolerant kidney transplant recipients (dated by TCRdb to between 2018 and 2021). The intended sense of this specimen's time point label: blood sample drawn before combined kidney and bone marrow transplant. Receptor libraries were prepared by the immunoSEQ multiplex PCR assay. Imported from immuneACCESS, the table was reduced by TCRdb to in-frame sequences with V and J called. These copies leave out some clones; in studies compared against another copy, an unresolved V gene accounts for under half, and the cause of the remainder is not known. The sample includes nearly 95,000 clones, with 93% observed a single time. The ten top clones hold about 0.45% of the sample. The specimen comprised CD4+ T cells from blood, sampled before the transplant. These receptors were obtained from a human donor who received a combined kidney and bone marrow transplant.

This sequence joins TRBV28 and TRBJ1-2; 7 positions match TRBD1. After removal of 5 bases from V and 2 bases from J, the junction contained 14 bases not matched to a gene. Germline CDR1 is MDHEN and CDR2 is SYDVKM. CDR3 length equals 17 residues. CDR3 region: CASSTPRGDNLNYGYTF. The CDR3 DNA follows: TGTGCCAGCAGTACACCCAGGGGGGACAACCTCAACTATGGCTACACCTTC.

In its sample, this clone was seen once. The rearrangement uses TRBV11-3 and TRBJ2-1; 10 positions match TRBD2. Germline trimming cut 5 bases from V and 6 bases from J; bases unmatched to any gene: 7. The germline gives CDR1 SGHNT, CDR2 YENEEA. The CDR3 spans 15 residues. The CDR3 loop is CASSPPGLASNEQFF. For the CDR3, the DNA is TGTGCCAGCAGCCCCCCGGGACTAGCGTCCAATGAGCAGTTCTTC.

As DNA, the CDR3 is TGTGCCAGCAGCTCGACTAGCGGAGCCCTGGAGACCCAGTACTTC. It codes for CASSSTSGALETQYF. The genes are TRBV5-4 and TRBJ2-5, with 9 bases that match TRBD2. The V gene's germline CDR1 is SGHNT and CDR2 YYREEE (reference sequence). The CDR3 is 15 residues long. J was trimmed by 5 bases and V by 3 bases; bases with no gene match: 8.

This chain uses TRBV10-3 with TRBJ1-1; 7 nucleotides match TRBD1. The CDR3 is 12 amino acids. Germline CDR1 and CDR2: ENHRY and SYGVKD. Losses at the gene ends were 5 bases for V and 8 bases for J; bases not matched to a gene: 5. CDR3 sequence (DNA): TGTGCCATCAGTCGTGGACAGGCGGAAGCTTTCTTT. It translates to CAISRGQAEAFF.

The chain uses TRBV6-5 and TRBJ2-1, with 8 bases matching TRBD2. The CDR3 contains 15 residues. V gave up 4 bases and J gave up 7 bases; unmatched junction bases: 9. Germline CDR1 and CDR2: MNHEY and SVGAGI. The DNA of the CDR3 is TGTGCCAGCAGTTCCTTGAGCGGGGGCTGGAATGAGCAGTTCTTC. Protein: CASSSLSGGWNEQFF.

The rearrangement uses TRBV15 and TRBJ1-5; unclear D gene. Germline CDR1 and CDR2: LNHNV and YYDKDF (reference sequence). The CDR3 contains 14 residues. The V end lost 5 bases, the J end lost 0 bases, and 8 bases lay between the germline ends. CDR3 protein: CATSGRGSNQPQHF. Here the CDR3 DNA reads TGTGCCACCAGCGGCCGGGGTAGCAATCAGCCCCAGCATTTT.

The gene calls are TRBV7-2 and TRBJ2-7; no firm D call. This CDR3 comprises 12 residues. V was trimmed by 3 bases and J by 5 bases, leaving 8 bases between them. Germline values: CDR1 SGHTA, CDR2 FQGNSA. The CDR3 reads CASSLNRDEQYF. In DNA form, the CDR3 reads TGTGCCAGCAGCTTGAACCGGGACGAGCAGTACTTC.

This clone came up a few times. The CDR3 loop reads CAISTGSYNEQFF. DNA for the CDR3: TGTGCCATCAGTACGGGGTCCTACAATGAGCAGTTCTTC. The chain uses TRBV10-3 and TRBJ2-1; D perhaps matches TRBD2 (5 bases). Germline V CDR1 and CDR2: ENHRY, SYGVKD. Deletions cut 5 bases from V and 1 base from J, with 6 bases between. The CDR3 totals 13 residues.